This TCR beta chain originates from a study of read filtering for tumor transcriptome and immune sequencing. General study results and limits: Without single-read clonotypes, shared clonotype proportions correlated more between IR-seq and RNA-seq.

This clonotype was observed many times. Its antigen remains unknown. V was pared by 3 bases and J by 0 bases, with 12 bases between. From germline, CDR1 is SGHRS and CDR2 YFSETQ. The CDR3 runs 16 residues. Molecular barcoded adaptors covering alpha/delta and beta/gamma chains were used on roughly 400 ng RNA. TCRdb redid the calling of the reads with MiXCR, one entry per CDR3 protein. Here the sample spans over 45,000 distinct CDR3 sequences, more than 20% being singletons. The TCR sequence derives from a donor older than 35 with multiple myeloma. Specimen: a population of CD138-negative cells sorted from bone marrow. The V gene is TRBV5-1, the J gene TRBJ1-4; D ambiguous. The DNA of the CDR3 is TGCGCCAGCAGCTCCACAATCGGACCAACTAATGAAAAACTGTTTTTT. This translates into CASSSTIGPTNEKLFF.